This T cell receptor beta chain is from a study of shared clonotypes between healthy human individuals. Germline-derived CDR1 and CDR2 are LGHNA and YSLEER. This CDR3 has 17 residues. The V gene lost 4 bases and the J gene lost 5 bases, with 24 bases spanning the gap. Naive CD8 cells, CD45RO-negative and positively selected for CCR7, excluded terminally differentiated effector memory CD45RA+ cells. Sequenced by immunoSEQ multiplex PCR; TCRdb stores in-frame clones only, minus some. The data contain about 2 million clones, about 94% of them singletons. The chain recombines TRBV4-3 with TRBJ2-7; tentatively, D is TRBD2 (6 bases). The material sequenced was naive CD8+ T cells sorted from blood. The source of this sequence is a man aged 18 to 29 in good health. The CDR3 DNA reads TGCGCCAGCAGCCCTCGTGCGGAGGGTTACCACCCCCACGAGCAGTACTTC. Encoded protein: CASSPRAEGYHPHEQYF.